This entry is about one TCR beta chain. The sample originates from a study of CD8 T cells in Susac syndrome. CD8+ and CD4+ blood T cells underwent TCR beta sequencing. Relapsing-remitting disease, either stable or active, was present in the treatment-naive patients who were the multiple sclerosis controls. Purification of the CD8+ and CD4+ T cells relied on negative isolation, and TEMRA cells underwent FACS enrichment. Random hexamers were used to reverse transcribe the RNA input (about 0.5 to 1 ug). The authors amplified TCR beta CDR3 across 54 Vbeta and 13 Jbeta using immunoSEQ multiplex PCR. TCRdb reprocessed the immunoSEQ multiplex PCR reads with MiXCR, giving one entry per CDR3 protein. The sample records around 160,000 distinct CDR3 sequences, roughly 94% being singletons. Trimming left V 1 base short and J 7 bases short, with 13 bases between. Germline values: CDR1 SGHDN, CDR2 FVKESK. CDR3 length: 15 amino acids.

This chain joins TRBV14 and TRBJ1-4; D ambiguous. This TCR came from a human donor with multiple sclerosis. Specimen: CD4+ T cells from PBMCs. The CDR3 reads CASSQGSQAGEKLFF. The CDR3 DNA is TGTGCCAGCAGCCAAGGGTCCCAGGCCGGTGAAAAACTGTTTTTT.